The entry that follows covers one TCR beta chain sequence. As processed by the authors: Reference gene primer amplification in the assay estimated nucleated cell counts. Sequencing was performed with immunoSEQ multiplex PCR; in TCRdb, only in-frame clones are kept and a portion is missing. V and J calls and clone size follow that table, whereas D and trimming were derived from the DNA. Of roughly 160,000 clones listed, more than 85% are singletons. Patients from Seattle were sampled longitudinally, starting during active infection. This sample was included in a study of blood T cell repertoires in COVID-19. Study-wide context: Acute and convalescent COVID-19 specimens originated in the United States, Italy and Spain. PBMCs, B-cell-depleted T cells, or T cells provided the cDNA or gDNA that made up the material.

The source material was peripheral blood. The sequence was obtained from a man aged 60 to 69 with COVID-19, enrolled during active disease.

The CDR3 region has the DNA TGTGCCAGCCGCGGGCAGGGGGCGTCAAACTATGGCTACACCTTC. As protein: CASRGQGASNYGYTF. The rearrangement links TRBV18 to TRBJ1-2; 8 bases agree with TRBD1. Germline values: CDR1 KGHSH, CDR2 LQKENI. This CDR3 spans 15 amino acids. The ends lost 8 bases at V and 2 bases at J; junction bases unmatched: 10.